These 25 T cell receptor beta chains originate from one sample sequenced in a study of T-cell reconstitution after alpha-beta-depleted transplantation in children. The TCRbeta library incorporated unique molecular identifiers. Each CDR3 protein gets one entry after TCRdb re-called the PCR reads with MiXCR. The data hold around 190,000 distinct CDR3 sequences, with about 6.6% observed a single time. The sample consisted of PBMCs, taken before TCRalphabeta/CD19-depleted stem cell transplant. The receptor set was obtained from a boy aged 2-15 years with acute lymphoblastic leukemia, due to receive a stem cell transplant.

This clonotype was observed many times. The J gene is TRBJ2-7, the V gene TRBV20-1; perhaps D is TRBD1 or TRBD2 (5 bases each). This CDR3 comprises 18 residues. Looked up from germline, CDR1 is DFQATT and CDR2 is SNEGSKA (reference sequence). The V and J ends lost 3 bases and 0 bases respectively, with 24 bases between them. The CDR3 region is CSASGLSFGLGTSYEQYF. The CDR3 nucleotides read TGCAGTGCTAGTGGTTTATCGTTTGGTCTAGGGACCTCCTACGAGCAGTACTTC.

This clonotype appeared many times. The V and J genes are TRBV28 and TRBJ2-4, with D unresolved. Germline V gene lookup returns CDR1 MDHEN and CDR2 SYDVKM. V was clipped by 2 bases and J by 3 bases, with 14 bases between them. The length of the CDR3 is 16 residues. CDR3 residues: CASSLAEMVLKNIQYF. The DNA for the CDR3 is TGTGCCAGCAGTTTAGCAGAGATGGTCCTCAAAAACATTCAGTACTTC.

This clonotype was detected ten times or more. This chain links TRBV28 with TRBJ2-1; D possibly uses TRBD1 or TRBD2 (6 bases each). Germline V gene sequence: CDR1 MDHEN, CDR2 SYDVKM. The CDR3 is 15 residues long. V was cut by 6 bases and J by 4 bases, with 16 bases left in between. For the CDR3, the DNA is TGTGCCAGCAGGGGAACTAGGGGGGTTTACAATGAGCAGTTCTTC. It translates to CASRGTRGVYNEQFF.

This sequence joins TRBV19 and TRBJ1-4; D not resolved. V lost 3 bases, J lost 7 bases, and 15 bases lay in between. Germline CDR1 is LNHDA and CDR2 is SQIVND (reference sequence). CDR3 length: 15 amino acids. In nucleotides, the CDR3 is TGTGCCAGTAGTATCGGCGGCCGATCGGGTGAAAAACTGTTTTTT. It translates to CASSIGGRSGEKLFF.

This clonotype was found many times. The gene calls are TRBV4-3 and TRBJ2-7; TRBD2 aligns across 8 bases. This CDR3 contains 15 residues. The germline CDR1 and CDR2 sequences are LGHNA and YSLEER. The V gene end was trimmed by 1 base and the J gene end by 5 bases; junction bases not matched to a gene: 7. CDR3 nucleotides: TGCGCCAGCAGCCAAGTGAATAGCGGGAACCACGAGCAGTACTTC. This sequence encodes CASSQVNSGNHEQYF.

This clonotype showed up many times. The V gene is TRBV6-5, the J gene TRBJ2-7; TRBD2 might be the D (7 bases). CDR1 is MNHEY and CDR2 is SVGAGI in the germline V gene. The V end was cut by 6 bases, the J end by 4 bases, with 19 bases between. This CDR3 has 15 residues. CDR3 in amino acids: CASSLLEGGQYEQYF. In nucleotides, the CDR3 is TGTGCCAGCAGCCTCCTCGAGGGGGGGCAGTACGAGCAGTACTTC.

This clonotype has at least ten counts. The CDR3 DNA is TGCAGCGTTGGGGACAGCCCCTACGAGCAGTACTTC. It codes for CSVGDSPYEQYF. This chain uses TRBV29-1 with TRBJ2-7; 7 bases align to TRBD1. Germline V gene lookup returns CDR1 SQVTM and CDR2 ANQGSEA. The V gene end was trimmed by 4 bases and the J gene end by 2 bases; junction bases not matched to a gene: 2. The CDR3 is made up of 12 amino acids.

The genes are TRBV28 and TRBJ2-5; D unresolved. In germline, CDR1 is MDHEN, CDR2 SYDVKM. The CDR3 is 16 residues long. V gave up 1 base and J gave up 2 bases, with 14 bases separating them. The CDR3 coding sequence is TGTGCCAGCAGTTTATCCCCAGCCCTCCGACAAGAGACCCAGTACTTC. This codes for CASSLSPALRQETQYF. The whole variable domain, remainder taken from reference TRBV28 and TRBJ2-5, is DVKVTQSSRYLVKRTGEKVFLECVQDMDHENMFWYRQDPGLGLRLIYFSYDVKMKEKGDIPEGYSVSREKKERFSLILESASTNQTSMYLCASSLSPALRQETQYFGPGTRLLVL.

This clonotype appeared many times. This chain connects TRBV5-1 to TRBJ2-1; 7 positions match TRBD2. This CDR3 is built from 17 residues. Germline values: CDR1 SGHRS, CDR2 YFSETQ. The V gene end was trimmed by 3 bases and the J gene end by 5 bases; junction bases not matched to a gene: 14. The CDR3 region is CASSWAPTSAINNEQFF. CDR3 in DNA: TGCGCCAGCAGCTGGGCTCCTACTAGCGCCATAAACAATGAGCAGTTCTTC.

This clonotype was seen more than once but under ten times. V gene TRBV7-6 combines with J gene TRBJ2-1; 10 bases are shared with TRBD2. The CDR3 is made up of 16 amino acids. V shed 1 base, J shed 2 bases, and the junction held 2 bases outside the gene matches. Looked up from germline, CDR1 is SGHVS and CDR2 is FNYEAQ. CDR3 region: CASSLGAGGAYNEQFF. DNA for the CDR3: TGTGCCAGCAGCTTAGGAGCGGGAGGGGCCTACAATGAGCAGTTCTTC.

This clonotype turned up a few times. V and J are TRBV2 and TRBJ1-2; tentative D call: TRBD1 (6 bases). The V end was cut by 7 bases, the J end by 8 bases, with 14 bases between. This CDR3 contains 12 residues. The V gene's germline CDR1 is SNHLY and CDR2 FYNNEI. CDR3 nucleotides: TGTGCCAGCAAAGAGGGGGGCTACGGCTACACCTTC. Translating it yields CASKEGGYGYTF.

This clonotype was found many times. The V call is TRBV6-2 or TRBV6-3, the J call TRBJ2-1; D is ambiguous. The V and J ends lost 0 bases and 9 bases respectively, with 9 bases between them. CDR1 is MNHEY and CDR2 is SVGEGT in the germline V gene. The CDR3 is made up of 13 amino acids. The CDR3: CASSYSNGIEQFF. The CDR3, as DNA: TGTGCCAGCAGTTACTCAAATGGGATTGAGCAGTTCTTC.

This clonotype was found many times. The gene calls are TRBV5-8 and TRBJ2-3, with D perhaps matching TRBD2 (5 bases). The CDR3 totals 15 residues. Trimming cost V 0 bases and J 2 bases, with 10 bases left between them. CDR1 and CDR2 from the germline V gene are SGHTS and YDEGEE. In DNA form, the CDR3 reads TGTGCCAGCAGCTTGGCGAGCGGTTCCACAGATACGCAGTATTTT. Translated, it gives CASSLASGSTDTQYF. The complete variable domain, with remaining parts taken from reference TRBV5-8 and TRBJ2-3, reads EAGVTQSPTHLIKTRGQQATLRCSPISGHTSVYWYQQALGLGLQFLLWYDEGEERNRGNFPPRFSGRQFPNYSSELNVNALELEDSALYLCASSLASGSTDTQYFGPGTRLTVL.

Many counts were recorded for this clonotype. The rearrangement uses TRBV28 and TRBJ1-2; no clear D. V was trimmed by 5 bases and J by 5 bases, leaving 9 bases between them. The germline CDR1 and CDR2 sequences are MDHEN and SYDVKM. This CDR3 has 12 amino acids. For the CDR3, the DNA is TGTGCCAGCAGTGGAGGGCTTTATGGCTACACCTTC. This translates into CASSGGLYGYTF.

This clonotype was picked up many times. The CDR3 bases are TGTGCCAGCAGACGATTGAGGGCAGAGTACAATGAGCAGTTCTTC. Encoded protein: CASRRLRAEYNEQFF. The chain uses TRBV27 and TRBJ2-1; tentatively, D is TRBD2 (5 bases). Trimming removed 6 bases from V and 4 bases from J, with 16 bases in between. The CDR3 is 15 amino acids. The V gene's germline CDR1 is MNHEY and CDR2 SMNVEV (reference sequence).

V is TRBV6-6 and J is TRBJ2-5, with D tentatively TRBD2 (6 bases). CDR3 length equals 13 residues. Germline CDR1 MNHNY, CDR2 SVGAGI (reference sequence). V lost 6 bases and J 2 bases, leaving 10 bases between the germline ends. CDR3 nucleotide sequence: TGTGCCAGCAGGAAGGCGGGGCAAGAGACCCAGTACTTC. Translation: CASRKAGQETQYF.

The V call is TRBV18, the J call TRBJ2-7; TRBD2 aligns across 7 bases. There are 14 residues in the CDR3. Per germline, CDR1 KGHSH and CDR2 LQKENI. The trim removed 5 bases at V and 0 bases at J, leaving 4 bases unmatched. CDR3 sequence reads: CASSRLADSYEQYF. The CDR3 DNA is TGTGCCAGCTCAAGGCTAGCGGACTCCTACGAGCAGTACTTC.

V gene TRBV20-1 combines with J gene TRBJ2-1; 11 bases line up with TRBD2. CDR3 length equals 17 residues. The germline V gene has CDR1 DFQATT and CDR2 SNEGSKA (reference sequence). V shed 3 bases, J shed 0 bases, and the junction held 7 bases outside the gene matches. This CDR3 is CSARASGGLSSYNEQFF. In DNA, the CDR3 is TGCAGTGCTAGGGCTAGCGGGGGGCTAAGCTCCTACAATGAGCAGTTCTTC.

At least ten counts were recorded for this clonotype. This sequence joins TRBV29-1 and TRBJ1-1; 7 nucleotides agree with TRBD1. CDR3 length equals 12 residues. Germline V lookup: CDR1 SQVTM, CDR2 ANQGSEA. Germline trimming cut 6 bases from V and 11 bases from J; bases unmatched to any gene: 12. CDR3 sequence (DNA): TGCAGCGTAGACGACAGGGATGTTGGGGCTTTCTTT. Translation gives CSVDDRDVGAFF.

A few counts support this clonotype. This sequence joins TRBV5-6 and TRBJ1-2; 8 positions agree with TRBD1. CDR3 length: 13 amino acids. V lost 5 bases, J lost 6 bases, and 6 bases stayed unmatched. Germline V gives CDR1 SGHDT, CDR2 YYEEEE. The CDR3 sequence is CASRSGQGDGYTF. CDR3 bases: TGTGCCAGCAGGAGCGGACAGGGTGATGGCTACACCTTC. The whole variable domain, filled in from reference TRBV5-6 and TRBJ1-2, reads DAGVTQSPTHLIKTRGQQVTLRCSPKSGHDTVSWYQQALGQGPQFIFQYYEEEERQRGNFPDRFSGHQFPNYSSELNVNALLLGDSALYLCASRSGQGDGYTFGSGTRLTVV.

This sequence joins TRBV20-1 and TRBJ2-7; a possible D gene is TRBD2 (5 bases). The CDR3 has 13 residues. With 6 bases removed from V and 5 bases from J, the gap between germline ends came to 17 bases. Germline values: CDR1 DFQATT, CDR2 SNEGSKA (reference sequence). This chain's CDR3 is CSAERLAPHEQYF. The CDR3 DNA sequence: TGCAGTGCCGAACGGCTAGCACCCCACGAGCAGTACTTC.

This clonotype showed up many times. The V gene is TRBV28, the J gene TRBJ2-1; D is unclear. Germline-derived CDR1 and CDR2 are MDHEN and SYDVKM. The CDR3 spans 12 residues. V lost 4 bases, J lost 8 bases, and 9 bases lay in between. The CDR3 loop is CASSYTSHEQFF. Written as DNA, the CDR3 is TGTGCCAGCAGTTATACCTCCCATGAGCAGTTCTTC.

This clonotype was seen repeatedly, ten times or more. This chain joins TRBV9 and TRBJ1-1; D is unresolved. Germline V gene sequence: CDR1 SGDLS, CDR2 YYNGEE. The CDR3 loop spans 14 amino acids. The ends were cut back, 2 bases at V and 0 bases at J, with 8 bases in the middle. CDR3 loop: CASSVYPLNTEAFF. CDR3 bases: TGTGCCAGCAGCGTCTATCCTTTGAACACTGAAGCTTTCTTT.

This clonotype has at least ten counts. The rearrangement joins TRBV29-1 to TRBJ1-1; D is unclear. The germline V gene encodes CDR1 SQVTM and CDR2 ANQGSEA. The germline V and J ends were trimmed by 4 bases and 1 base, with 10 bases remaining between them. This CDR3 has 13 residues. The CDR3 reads CSVGGTSNTEAFF. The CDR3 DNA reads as TGCAGCGTTGGTGGCACATCGAACACTGAAGCTTTCTTT. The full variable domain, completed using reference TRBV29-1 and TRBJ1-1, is SAVISQKPSRDICQRGTSLTIQCQVDSQVTMMFWYRQQPGQSLTLIATANQGSEATYESGFVIDKFPISRPNLTFSTLTVSNMSPEDSSIYLCSVGGTSNTEAFFGQGTRLTVV.

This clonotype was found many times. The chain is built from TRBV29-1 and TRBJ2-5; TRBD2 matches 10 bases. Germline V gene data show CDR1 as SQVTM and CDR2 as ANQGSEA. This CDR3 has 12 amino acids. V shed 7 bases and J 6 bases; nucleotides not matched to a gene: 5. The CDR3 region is CSGSGGEKTQYF. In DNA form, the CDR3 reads TGCAGCGGCAGCGGGGGGGAAAAGACCCAGTACTTC. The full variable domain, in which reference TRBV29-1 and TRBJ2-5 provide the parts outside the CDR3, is SAVISQKPSRDICQRGTSLTIQCQVDSQVTMMFWYRQQPGQSLTLIATANQGSEATYESGFVIDKFPISRPNLTFSTLTVSNMSPEDSSIYLCSGSGGEKTQYFGPGTRLLVL.